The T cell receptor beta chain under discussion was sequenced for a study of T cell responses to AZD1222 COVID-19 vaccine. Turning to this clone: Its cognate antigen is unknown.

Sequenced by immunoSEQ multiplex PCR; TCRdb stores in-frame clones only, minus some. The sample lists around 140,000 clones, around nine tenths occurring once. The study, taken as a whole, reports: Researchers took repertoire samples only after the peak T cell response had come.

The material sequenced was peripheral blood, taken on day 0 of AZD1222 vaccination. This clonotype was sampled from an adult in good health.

The CDR3 spells CASGGQGVDTEAFF. CDR3 DNA sequence: TGTGCTAGTGGCGGACAGGGGGTGGACACTGAAGCTTTCTTT. V usage is TRBV12-5 and J usage is TRBJ1-1; 10 bases align to TRBD1. The V and J ends lost 6 bases and 3 bases, in that order; junction bases with no gene match: 4. The CDR3 runs to 14 residues. CDR1 and CDR2 (germline): LGHNT, FRNRAP. Drawing the rest from reference TRBV12-5 and TRBJ1-1, the complete variable domain is DARVTQTPRHKVTEMGQEVTMRCQPILGHNTVFWYRQTMMQGLELLAYFRNRAPLDDSGMPKDRFSAEMPDATLATLKIQPSEPRDSAVYFCASGGQGVDTEAFFGQGTRLTVV.